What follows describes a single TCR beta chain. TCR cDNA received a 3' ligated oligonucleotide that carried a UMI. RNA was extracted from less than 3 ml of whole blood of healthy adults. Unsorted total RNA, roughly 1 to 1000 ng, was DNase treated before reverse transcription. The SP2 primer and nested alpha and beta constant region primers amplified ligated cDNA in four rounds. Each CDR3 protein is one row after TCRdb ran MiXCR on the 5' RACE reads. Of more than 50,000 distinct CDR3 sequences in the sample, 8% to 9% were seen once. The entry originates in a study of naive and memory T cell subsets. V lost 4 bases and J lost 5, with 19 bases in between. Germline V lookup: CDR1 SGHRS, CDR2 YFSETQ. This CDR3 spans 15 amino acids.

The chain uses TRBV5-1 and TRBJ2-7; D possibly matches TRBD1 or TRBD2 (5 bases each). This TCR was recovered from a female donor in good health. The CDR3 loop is CASSPGTQGSHEQYF. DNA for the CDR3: TGCGCCAGCAGCCCGGGGACCCAGGGATCCCACGAGCAGTACTTC.